This T cell receptor beta chain was recovered during a study of T cell repertoires in cytomegalovirus infection. Study background: The study used recently identified HLA-C-restricted and well-studied HLA-B-restricted CMV epitopes. Indications came from public TCR beta signatures; they pointed to CMV infection and to a matching HLA type.

This clonotype was detected only a few times. The antigen is not known. The germline V gene encodes CDR1 SGHTA and CDR2 FQGNSA. J was trimmed by 6 bases and V by 5 bases; bases with no gene match: 11. The CDR3 is made up of 15 amino acids. Study outcomes and limitations: The study identified carriers of CMV plus the relevant HLA from cumulative public TCR beta family frequency. The ex vivo response showed dominance by HLA-C-restricted CMV-specific TCR beta clonotypes.

TCRdb redid the calling of the reads with MiXCR, one entry per CDR3 protein. The table records around 300,000 distinct CDR3 sequences, around 20% of them present only once. This chain joins TRBV7-2 and TRBJ1-2, with 8 nucleotides matching TRBD1. The sequencing here drew on cultured PBMCs, taken from culture after CMV antigen stimulation. The source is a human donor in good health (CMV status not recorded). Some clones in this sample may be carry-over from other donors' samples. Here the CDR3 reads CASSVNQGAADGYTF. The CDR3 region has the DNA TGTGCCAGCAGCGTAAACCAGGGGGCGGCTGATGGCTACACCTTC.